This TCR beta chain was sequenced during a study of T cells in Graves' hyperthyroidism and ophthalmopathy. About this clonotype itself: A much larger clone differs from this one at a single base, so this may be a read error.

Germline values: CDR1 LGHDT, CDR2 YNNKEL (reference sequence). The CDR3 length is 17 residues. Amplification targeted TCR beta CDR3 regions from RNA transcripts. First-round RT-PCR targeting the TCR CDR3 was performed with the HTBI primer set. A single record per CDR3 protein comes from TCRdb applying MiXCR to the multiplex PCR reads. The repertoire holds 370,000 or so distinct CDR3 sequences, with roughly 14% as singletons. The sample taken for sequencing was blood. The chain links TRBV3-1 to TRBJ1-4; D gene ambiguous. The sequence derives from a woman under 30 with Graves' hyperthyroidism that later progressed to Graves' ophthalmopathy. CDR3 DNA: TGTGCCGGCAGCCATGGGGTTGGGATTCTAACTAATGAAAAACTGTTTTTT. Protein sequence: CAGSHGVGILTNEKLFF. Using reference TRBV3-1 and TRBJ1-4 for the parts outside the CDR3, the full variable domain is DTAVSQTPKYLVTQMGNDKSIKCEQNLGHDTMYWYKQDSKKFLKIMFSYNNKELIINETVPNRFSPKSPDKAHLNLHINSLELGDSAVYFCAGSHGVGILTNEKLFFGSGTQLSVL.